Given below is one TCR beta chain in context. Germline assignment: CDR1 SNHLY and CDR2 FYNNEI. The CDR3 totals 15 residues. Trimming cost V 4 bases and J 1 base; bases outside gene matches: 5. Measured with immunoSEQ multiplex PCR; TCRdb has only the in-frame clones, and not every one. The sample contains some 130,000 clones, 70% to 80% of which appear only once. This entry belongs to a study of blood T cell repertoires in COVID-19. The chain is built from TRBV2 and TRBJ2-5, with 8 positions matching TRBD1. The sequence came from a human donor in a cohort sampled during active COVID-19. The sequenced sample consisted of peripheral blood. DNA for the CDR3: TGTGCCAGCAGTGTGGGGGACAGGAGCCAAGAGACCCAGTACTTC. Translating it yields CASSVGDRSQETQYF.